The sequence of this TCR beta chain was determined in a study of Tregs in tolerant kidney transplant recipients. Unstimulated regulatory T cells (CD4+CD25+CD127-), CD4+CD25- non-regulatory cells, CD4 and CD8 cells were FACS-sorted from thawed PBMCs. Thawed PBMCs were rested overnight at 37°C with around 200 IU/ml IL-2 before regulatory T cell sorting. This CDR3 region has 18 residues. With V trimmed by 5 bases and J by 1 base, 12 bases remained unmatched. Germline CDR1 reads SGHAT; CDR2 reads FQNNGV. Some clones are missing from TCRdb's copy, which holds only in-frame ones; the method was immunoSEQ multiplex PCR. The table records around 85,000 clones, around 93% of them present only once.

The chain is built from TRBV11-2 and TRBJ2-7; TRBD2 matches at 12 bases. This receptor was taken from a human donor who received a combined kidney and bone marrow transplant. Source: Tregs from blood, taken before the transplant. CDR3 in amino acids: CASSSAYGLAGKSYEQYF. The CDR3 region has the DNA TGTGCCAGCAGCAGCGCCTACGGACTAGCGGGAAAATCCTACGAGCAGTACTTC.